Sequencing of this T cell receptor beta chain was carried out in a study of cytomegalovirus exposure and HLA in healthy donors. Notes on the study in general: According to the study, about 180 TCR beta chains were cytomegalovirus-associated. An Asian-associated ancestry cluster reportedly showed fewer N-insertions than the roughly 670-donor mean in a later analysis.

A remark on this clone: Its antigen remains unidentified.

PCR amplification relied on 60 Vbeta primers (plus 13 Jbeta primers). Here immunoSEQ multiplex PCR was the method, and the copy in TCRdb shows in-frame clones only, minus some. The sample gives about 99,000 clones, 60% to 80% of which show up once; 5.8% is in the top ten. The CDR3 is 16 residues long. V was shortened by 3 bases and J by 3 bases, with 16 bases between the two germline ends. CDR1 is MNHNY and CDR2 is SVGAGI in the germline V gene (reference sequence). The sample was PBMCs. The receptor's source is a man in his sixties in good health and CMV-seropositive. V is TRBV6-6 and J is TRBJ2-3; maybe TRBD1 (7 bases). CDR3 amino acids: CASSYGAGGGTDTQYF. The CDR3 DNA reads TGTGCCAGCAGTTATGGGGCAGGGGGAGGTACAGATACGCAGTATTTT.